This T cell receptor beta chain was captured by sequencing in a study of cytomegalovirus exposure and HLA in healthy donors. The ends lost 5 bases at V and 8 bases at J; junction bases unmatched: 6. CDR1 and CDR2 from the germline V gene are GTSNPN and SVGIG (reference sequence). The CDR3 covers 12 residues. The PCR had 60 Vbeta and 13 Jbeta primers. Here immunoSEQ multiplex PCR was the method, and the copy in TCRdb shows in-frame clones only, minus some. Among some 190,000 clones listed, 65% to 85% were seen once. Regarding the study as a whole: Several V segments, TRBV6-2 and TRBV6-3 among them, could not be told apart and were dropped. It was in a later analysis that TCR association rates were seen to vary by HLA locus, highest for DRB1 and lowest for HLA-C. Later analysis indicated greater clonal expansion among HLA-associated TCR beta chains than among equally common other chains.

Of note for this clone: Its antigen remains unidentified.

J is TRBJ1-2 and V is TRBV30; TRBD1 matches 9 bases. The source of this sequence is a girl aged 10-17 years in good health and CMV-seropositive. The sequenced material came from PBMCs. The CDR3 region has the DNA TGTGCCTGGGACACAGGGGGCCGGGGCTACACCTTC. It specifies CAWDTGGRGYTF.